The sequence of this T cell receptor (beta chain) was determined in a study of cytomegalovirus exposure and HLA in healthy donors. About the study: Caucasian-associated ancestry cluster membership applied to about 83% of approximately 400 genotyped donors.

A note on this clone: Its antigen is not identified.

Overall study results and limits: A list of about 160 TCR beta chains associated with cytomegalovirus was given. Across donors, sequencing depth was assumed by presence/absence analyses to be roughly uniform. Analysis performed later showed TCR beta chains linked to HLA being more clonally expanded than equally common others.

Both 60 Vbeta primers and 13 Jbeta primers went into the PCR. Some clones are missing from TCRdb's copy, which holds only in-frame ones; the method was immunoSEQ multiplex PCR. The sample has over 150,000 clones, around 70% seen once; the top ten hold about 2.1%. This CDR3 comprises 14 residues. The V end was cut by 0 bases, the J end by 1 base, with 6 bases between. Germline V gives CDR1 MNHNS, CDR2 SASEGT. V and J are TRBV6-1 and TRBJ2-5, with D perhaps TRBD1 (5 bases). Material: PBMCs. The TCR comes from a man younger than 45 in good health and CMV-seronegative. Here the CDR3 DNA reads TGTGCCAGCAGTGAAGCCAGGGTCCAAGAGACCCAGTACTTC. Residues: CASSEARVQETQYF.